Listed here are 18 T cell receptor beta chains from one sample, sequenced in a study of blood T cells in healthy people across ages (dated by TCRdb to between 2015 and 2017). Libraries were prepared through 5' RACE. A second about 6 to 11 cycle PCR used a sample-barcoded 5' primer and a J-beta primer mix. TCRdb reprocessing: public reads trimmed at Q25 with fastp, clones called with MiXCR, in-frame beta chains kept. CDR3 protein sequences are deduplicated, and each keeps its most common genes and DNA. For this sample there are around 1,900,000 distinct CDR3 sequences; around 40% appear just once. Jointly, the top ten make up 23% of the sample. Sequencing was carried out using blood. The receptors come from a human donor in good health.

The chain has TRBV6-5 and TRBJ1-2; D perhaps matches TRBD1 (6 bases). The ends were cut back, 6 bases at V and 4 bases at J, with 18 bases in the middle. The CDR3 covers 15 residues. Looked up from germline, CDR1 is MNHEY and CDR2 is SVGAGI. The CDR3: CASSHQTRGSYGYTF. The CDR3 DNA is TGTGCCAGCAGCCACCAAACCAGGGGAAGCTATGGCTACACCTTC.

The chain carries TRBV12-3 or TRBV12-4 and TRBJ1-1; 7 bases line up with TRBD1. CDR3 length equals 15 residues. V lost 5 bases to trimming and J lost 0 bases; unmatched junction nucleotides: 6. The CDR3 sequence is CASSINRGMNTEAFF. CDR3 DNA: TGTGCCAGCAGTATCAACAGGGGTATGAACACTGAAGCTTTCTTT.

The chain combines TRBV6-2 or TRBV6-3 with TRBJ2-4; perhaps TRBD2 as D (6 bases). The CDR3 has 16 amino acids. Trimming stripped 6 bases from V and 13 bases from J, with 28 bases between. Per germline, CDR1 MNHEY and CDR2 SVGEGT. The CDR3 here is CASSPTGVFSYNEQYF. The CDR3 nucleotides are TGTGCCAGCAGCCCTACGGGGGTGTTTAGCTACAATGAGCAGTACTTC.

This chain uses TRBV4-3 with TRBJ2-1; 12 nucleotides match TRBD2. The CDR3 has 16 residues. Germline V gene lookup returns CDR1 LGHNA and CDR2 YSLEER. Germline trimming cut 5 bases from V and 4 bases from J; bases unmatched to any gene: 6. CDR3 nucleotide sequence: TGCGCCAGCAGCTTCCTAGCGGGGGGGCAATACAATGAGCAGTTCTTC. Amino acid sequence: CASSFLAGGQYNEQFF.

With respect to this clonotype: The junction does not match germline at one end; this may be a read error. This sequence joins TRBV7-3 and TRBJ1-1; TRBD1 is a possible D gene (5 bases). Germline V lookup: CDR1 SGHTA, CDR2 FQGTGA. CDR3 length: 13 residues. The CDR3 DNA sequence: TGTGCCAGCAGCCCGAACCCAGGGACTGAAGCTTGCTTT. Amino acid sequence: CASSPNPGTEACF.

The chain links TRBV6-1 to TRBJ2-5, with D unresolved. The length of the CDR3 is 13 residues. The germline CDR1 and CDR2 sequences are MNHNS and SASEGT. Trimming left V 8 bases short and J 1 base short, with 11 bases between. CDR3 loop: CASAKTIQETQYF. In DNA, the CDR3 is TGTGCCAGCGCAAAGACCATCCAAGAGACCCAGTACTTC.

V usage is TRBV28 and J usage is TRBJ2-1, with TRBD1 matching 10 bases. The CDR3 consists of 16 residues. Trimming at V came to 7 bases and at J to 7 bases, leaving 13 bases not matched to a gene. Germline V lookup: CDR1 MDHEN, CDR2 SYDVKM. The CDR3 spells CASNPMGGQGLNEQFF. The CDR3 DNA reads TGTGCCAGCAACCCTATGGGGGGACAGGGGTTGAATGAGCAGTTCTTC. The whole variable domain, filled in from reference TRBV28 and TRBJ2-1, reads DVKVTQSSRYLVKRTGEKVFLECVQDMDHENMFWYRQDPGLGLRLIYFSYDVKMKEKGDIPEGYSVSREKKERFSLILESASTNQTSMYLCASNPMGGQGLNEQFFGPGTRLTVL.

This clonotype occurred once. Mismatch with germline at one junction end may stem from a read error. The chain is built from TRBV20-1 and TRBJ2-5; 11 nucleotides align to TRBD2. This CDR3 is built from 15 residues. Germline V lookup: CDR1 DFQATT, CDR2 SNEGSKA (reference sequence). The CDR3 bases are TGCAGTGTCACCGGGACTAGCGGATCCCAAGAGGCCCAGTACTTC. It codes for CSVTGTSGSQEAQYF.

This chain uses TRBV4-1 with TRBJ2-5, with D perhaps matching TRBD1 (6 bases). The DNA matches TRBJ2-7 better at its end, which makes the J call doubtful. Germline V gene sequence: CDR1 MGHRA, CDR2 YSYEKL. This CDR3 has 12 amino acids. The CDR3 loop is CASSQPGAEQYF. CDR3 sequence (DNA): TGCGCCAGCAGCCAACCAGGGGCCGAGCAGTACTTC.

This clonotype was seen only a few times. The chain couples TRBV12-3 or TRBV12-4 to TRBJ1-1; D may be TRBD1 (6 bases). The CDR3 consists of 14 residues. V was pared by 6 bases and J by 1 base, with 12 bases between. CDR3 loop: CASSRRGGNTEAFF. In DNA form, the CDR3 reads TGTGCCAGCAGCCGCAGGGGAGGGAACACTGAAGCTTTCTTT.

The chain uses TRBV30 and TRBJ1-5, with D hard to call. Deletions cut 1 base from V and 4 bases from J, with 5 bases between. Germline CDR1 is GTSNPN and CDR2 is SVGIG (reference sequence). The CDR3 is 12 amino acids. The CDR3 here is CAWSEGNQPQHF. The CDR3 DNA sequence: TGTGCCTGGAGTGAGGGAAATCAGCCCCAGCATTTT.

The chain uses TRBV29-1 and TRBJ1-1, with D possibly matching TRBD1 (6 bases). The CDR3 is 17 residues long. The V end lost 8 bases, the J end lost 7 bases, and 32 bases lay between the germline ends. Germline V CDR1 and CDR2: SQVTM, ANQGSEA. For the CDR3, the DNA is TGCAGCACTGTATCCCGGACAGCGGGGAGGACCCTGGGTGAAGCTTTCTTT. It is translated as CSTVSRTAGRTLGEAFF.

CDR3 protein: CATRGPSYEQYF. In DNA form, the CDR3 reads TGTGCCACCCGGGGGCCCTCCTACGAGCAGTACTTC. V usage is TRBV3-1 and J usage is TRBJ2-7; D is perhaps TRBD1 or TRBD2 (6 bases each). The V end lost 10 bases, the J end lost 0 bases, and 10 bases lay between the germline ends. The CDR3 consists of 12 residues. Germline CDR1 is LGHDT and CDR2 is YNNKEL (reference sequence).

The DNA for the CDR3 is TGCGCCAGCAGCGGTGTGGGCCATGAGCAGTTCTTC. Protein sequence: CASSGVGHEQFF. V usage is TRBV5-1 and J usage is TRBJ2-1; D unclear. CDR3 length: 12 amino acids. V gave up 4 bases and J gave up 8 bases, with 10 bases separating them. Germline CDR1 and CDR2: SGHRS and YFSETQ.

The J gene is TRBJ2-5, the V gene TRBV20-1; D ambiguous. The germline V and J ends were trimmed by 6 bases and 2 bases, with 10 bases remaining between them. CDR3 length equals 12 residues. In germline, CDR1 is DFQATT, CDR2 SNEGSKA (reference sequence). The CDR3 DNA sequence: TGCAGTGCCGGTCACTTACAAGAGACCCAGTACTTC. Protein sequence: CSAGHLQETQYF.

The V call is TRBV10-2, the J call TRBJ2-7; D call uncertain. Per germline, CDR1 WSHSY and CDR2 SAAADI. Trimming shortened V by 3 bases and J by 5 bases, and 8 bases separated the two germline ends. The CDR3 is made up of 12 amino acids. The DNA of the CDR3 is TGCGCCAGCAGTGAAGGAGCCCACGAGCAGTACTTC. Its protein product is CASSEGAHEQYF.

The J gene is TRBJ2-2, the V gene TRBV12-3 or TRBV12-4, with 7 bases matching TRBD1. Unmatched junction bases numbered 4, after V lost 5 bases and J lost 7 bases. CDR3 length: 13 amino acids. The CDR3 spells CASSVTGYGELFF. The DNA for the CDR3 is TGTGCCAGCAGTGTGACAGGGTACGGGGAGCTGTTTTTT.

On this clonotype itself: One base away lies a much larger clone, so this may be a sequencing read error. The chain joins TRBV4-3 to TRBJ2-1; the match to TRBD2 covers 8 bases. Germline-derived CDR1 and CDR2 are LGHNA and YSLEER. V lost 0 bases to trimming and J lost 8 bases; unmatched junction nucleotides: 3. The CDR3 loop spans 14 amino acids. The CDR3, as DNA: TGCGCCAGCAGCCAAGATCGGGGGGGTCATGAGCAGTTCTTC. It encodes CASSQDRGGHEQFF.